This is a list of T cell receptor beta chains from one sample in a study of identical twins. TCRdb reprocessed the 5' RACE reads via MiXCR and lists one record per CDR3 protein. This table has about 480,000 distinct CDR3 sequences, approximately 15% appearing once. These data were also filed under a second study, of yellow fever vaccine responses in identical twins.

Sequencing was carried out using CD4+ T cells sorted from blood. Receptors were obtained from a woman between 18 and 30 years old in good health. The CDR3 runs from the conserved cysteine through the conserved F or W. D genes are given only for firm matches. Rows give clone size only sometimes, using once, few, many, or a class for an expanded clone.

j_call: TRBJ2-7; d_call: TRBD2; v_call: TRBV7-9; clone_size: few; cdr3_nt: TGTGCCAGCAGCTTAGTACTAGCGAAGGACGAGCAGTACTTC; cdr3_aa: CASSLVLAKDEQYF
j_call: TRBJ2-7; d_call: .; v_call: TRBV27; clone_size: .; cdr3_nt: TGTGCCAGCAGGACTCCGGGACAAACCTACGAGCAGTACTTC; cdr3_aa: CASRTPGQTYEQYF
j_call: TRBJ2-1; d_call: .; v_call: TRBV7-9; clone_size: .; cdr3_nt: TGTGCCAGCACCGGGGGCGGGAGCTTGGTTGAGCAGTTCTTC; cdr3_aa: CASTGGGSLVEQFF
j_call: TRBJ2-7; d_call: .; v_call: TRBV7-9; clone_size: .; cdr3_nt: TGTGCCAGCAGCTCCCTCTGGGACGAGCAGTACTTC; cdr3_aa: CASSSLWDEQYF
j_call: TRBJ2-1; d_call: TRBD2; v_call: TRBV12-5; clone_size: .; cdr3_nt: TGTGCTAGTGGTTTGACTCTAGCGGGGGTCAATGAGCAGTTCTTC; cdr3_aa: CASGLTLAGVNEQFF
j_call: TRBJ2-3; d_call: TRBD1; v_call: TRBV6-1; clone_size: .; cdr3_nt: TGTGCCAGCCTATGGGGACAGGACACAGATACGCAGTATTTT; cdr3_aa: CASLWGQDTDTQYF
j_call: TRBJ2-5; d_call: TRBD2; v_call: TRBV6-2/TRBV6-3; clone_size: few; cdr3_nt: TGTGCCAGCAGTTATCCGGGAGGGATCGAGACCCAGTACTTC; cdr3_aa: CASSYPGGIETQYF
j_call: TRBJ2-7; d_call: .; v_call: TRBV27; clone_size: .; cdr3_nt: TGTGCCAGCAGCTACACAGGGACCGAGCAGTACTTC; cdr3_aa: CASSYTGTEQYF
j_call: TRBJ2-3; d_call: TRBD1; v_call: TRBV6-1; clone_size: .; cdr3_nt: TGTGCCAGCAGATCACAGGGGTGGATTGCAGATACGCAGTATTTT; cdr3_aa: CASRSQGWIADTQYF
j_call: TRBJ2-1; d_call: .; v_call: TRBV9; clone_size: few; cdr3_nt: TGTGCCAGCAGCCCAACTATCTTAGTAAATTTACCCCGCTCCTACAATGAGCAGTTCTTC; cdr3_aa: CASSPTILVNLPRSYNEQFF
j_call: TRBJ2-3; d_call: .; v_call: TRBV2; clone_size: few; cdr3_nt: TGTGCCAGCAGTGGCAATACGCAGTATTTT; cdr3_aa: CASSGNTQYF
j_call: TRBJ2-7; d_call: TRBD1; v_call: TRBV15; clone_size: .; cdr3_nt: TGTGCCACCAGCAGAGACCCGGACAGGGCCTACGAGCAGTACTTC; cdr3_aa: CATSRDPDRAYEQYF
j_call: TRBJ2-1; d_call: .; v_call: TRBV9; clone_size: few; cdr3_nt: TGTGCCAGCAGCGCCGCTATAGGTGGGGCTAACGAGCAGTTCTTC; cdr3_aa: CASSAAIGGANEQFF
j_call: TRBJ2-1; d_call: TRBD2; v_call: TRBV11-2; clone_size: few; cdr3_nt: TGTGCCAGCAGCGCAAGCGGACTAGCGGGGAGCTCCTACAATGAGCAGTTCTTC; cdr3_aa: CASSASGLAGSSYNEQFF
j_call: TRBJ2-7; d_call: .; v_call: TRBV29-1; clone_size: few; cdr3_nt: TGCAGCGCCGCGCACTACGAGCAGTACTTC; cdr3_aa: CSAAHYEQYF
j_call: TRBJ2-1; d_call: TRBD1; v_call: TRBV30; clone_size: .; cdr3_nt: TGTGCCTGGAGCAGGGACAGATCTATCGATGAGCAGTTCTTC; cdr3_aa: CAWSRDRSIDEQFF
j_call: TRBJ2-5; d_call: TRBD1; v_call: TRBV28; clone_size: .; cdr3_nt: TGTGCCAGCAGTTTAAGGGACAGGAGCCAAGAGACCCAGTACTTC; cdr3_aa: CASSLRDRSQETQYF
j_call: TRBJ2-2; d_call: .; v_call: TRBV7-9; clone_size: .; cdr3_nt: TGTGCCAGCAGCTTTCAAGTGAGGGACACCGGGGAGCTGTTTTTT; cdr3_aa: CASSFQVRDTGELFF
j_call: TRBJ2-7; d_call: TRBD2; v_call: TRBV11-2; clone_size: .; cdr3_nt: TGTGCCAGCAGCTTCATCGGGGTTCTTCCGGGGACTAGCTTGGCCTACGAGCAGTACTTC; cdr3_aa: CASSFIGVLPGTSLAYEQYF
j_call: TRBJ1-2; d_call: .; v_call: TRBV12-3/TRBV12-4; clone_size: .; cdr3_nt: TGTGCCAGCAGTCCCGCGATAAGCTATGGCTACACCTTC; cdr3_aa: CASSPAISYGYTF
j_call: TRBJ2-3; d_call: TRBD2; v_call: TRBV24-1; clone_size: .; cdr3_nt: TGTGCCACCAGTGATTTTGGCCTAGCGGGGGCAGATACGCAGTATTTT; cdr3_aa: CATSDFGLAGADTQYF
j_call: TRBJ2-7; d_call: .; v_call: TRBV25-1; clone_size: few; cdr3_nt: TGTGCCAGCAGGTCACCCTCCCGACGGTGGGAGCAGTACTTC; cdr3_aa: CASRSPSRRWEQYF
j_call: TRBJ2-3; d_call: TRBD1; v_call: TRBV5-1; clone_size: .; cdr3_nt: TGCGCCAGCAGCCTAAACCGGGACAGGGGCACAGATACGCAGTATTTT; cdr3_aa: CASSLNRDRGTDTQYF
j_call: TRBJ2-7; d_call: .; v_call: TRBV12-3/TRBV12-4; clone_size: few; cdr3_nt: TGTGCCAGCAGTGAGACAGGTCCCGGGAAGTACTTC; cdr3_aa: CASSETGPGKYF
j_call: TRBJ2-5; d_call: .; v_call: TRBV5-1; clone_size: .; cdr3_nt: TGCGCCAGCAGCTTGGCCCTAGCTCCAGAGACCCAGTACTTC; cdr3_aa: CASSLALAPETQYF
j_call: TRBJ2-7; d_call: TRBD2; v_call: TRBV4-1; clone_size: .; cdr3_nt: TGCGCCAGCAGCCAGGGGACTAGCGGTGCTCCCGCCGAGCAGTACTTC; cdr3_aa: CASSQGTSGAPAEQYF
j_call: TRBJ2-3; d_call: .; v_call: TRBV6-2/TRBV6-3; clone_size: .; cdr3_nt: TGTGCCAGCACCCAAGTCGGAGATACGCAGTATTTT; cdr3_aa: CASTQVGDTQYF
j_call: TRBJ2-7; d_call: .; v_call: TRBV5-1; clone_size: many; cdr3_nt: TGCGCCAGCAGACAATCCGACAGTGCCTACGAGCAGTACTTC; cdr3_aa: CASRQSDSAYEQYF
j_call: TRBJ2-4; d_call: .; v_call: TRBV28; clone_size: few; cdr3_nt: TGTGCCAGCAGTTTATGGGGCTCTATAGCCAAAAACATTCAGTACTTC; cdr3_aa: CASSLWGSIAKNIQYF
j_call: TRBJ2-4; d_call: .; v_call: TRBV28; clone_size: .; cdr3_nt: TGTGCCAGCAGTTTGAGGGGGAAAGCCAAAAACATTCAGTACTTC; cdr3_aa: CASSLRGKAKNIQYF
j_call: TRBJ2-1; d_call: TRBD1; v_call: TRBV7-6; clone_size: few; cdr3_nt: TGTGCCAGCAGCTCGTCCCGGGACAGACCCTACAATGAGCAGTTCTTC; cdr3_aa: CASSSSRDRPYNEQFF
j_call: TRBJ2-7; d_call: .; v_call: TRBV5-1; clone_size: once; cdr3_nt: TGCGCCAGCAGCCGTGAGCAGTACTTC; cdr3_aa: CASSREQYF
j_call: TRBJ2-7; d_call: .; v_call: TRBV6-2/TRBV6-3; clone_size: few; cdr3_nt: TGTGCCAGCAGTGACCGGGTAGCTAGCAGTTGGGAGCAGTACTTC; cdr3_aa: CASSDRVASSWEQYF
j_call: TRBJ2-5; d_call: .; v_call: TRBV11-2; clone_size: many; cdr3_nt: TGTGCCAGCAGCCCTCGAGAGGGTCAAGAGACCCAGTACTTC; cdr3_aa: CASSPREGQETQYF
j_call: TRBJ1-6; d_call: TRBD1; v_call: TRBV6-2/TRBV6-3; clone_size: .; cdr3_nt: TGTGCCAGCAAGGACAGGGAAAATTCACCCCTCCACTTT; cdr3_aa: CASKDRENSPLHF
j_call: TRBJ2-3; d_call: TRBD1; v_call: TRBV3-1; clone_size: .; cdr3_nt: TGTGCCAGCAGCCATGGGAGTCAGGGGGTGTTTACGCAGTATTTT; cdr3_aa: CASSHGSQGVFTQYF
j_call: TRBJ2-4; d_call: TRBD2; v_call: TRBV4-1; clone_size: .; cdr3_nt: TGCGCCAGCAGCCAAGTAGGGACTAGCGGGAGTTTTGGAGCCAAAAACATTCAGTACTTC; cdr3_aa: CASSQVGTSGSFGAKNIQYF
j_call: TRBJ2-7; d_call: TRBD1; v_call: TRBV5-1; clone_size: .; cdr3_nt: TGCGCCAGCAGCTTGGATGGGACAGGGTTCTACGAGCAGTACTTC; cdr3_aa: CASSLDGTGFYEQYF